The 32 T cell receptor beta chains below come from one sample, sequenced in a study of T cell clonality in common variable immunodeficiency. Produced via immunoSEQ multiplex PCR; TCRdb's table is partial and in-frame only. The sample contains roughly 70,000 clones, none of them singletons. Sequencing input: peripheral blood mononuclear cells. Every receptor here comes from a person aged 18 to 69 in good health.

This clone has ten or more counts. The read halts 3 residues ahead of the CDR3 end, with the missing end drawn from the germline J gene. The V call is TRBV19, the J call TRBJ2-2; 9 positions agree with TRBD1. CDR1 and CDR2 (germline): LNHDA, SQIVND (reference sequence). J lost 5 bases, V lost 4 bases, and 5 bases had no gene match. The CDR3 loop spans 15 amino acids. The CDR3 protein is CASSTRTGVTGELFF. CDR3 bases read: TGTGCCAGTAGTACTAGGACAGGGGTTACCGGGGAG.

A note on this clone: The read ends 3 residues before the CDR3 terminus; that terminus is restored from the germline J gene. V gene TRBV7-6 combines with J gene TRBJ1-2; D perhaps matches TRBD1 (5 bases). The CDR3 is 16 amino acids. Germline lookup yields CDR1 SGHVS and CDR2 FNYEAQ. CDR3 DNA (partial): TGTGCCAGCAGCTCTAGGGGACTAGCAAATTACAATGAC. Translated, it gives CASSSRGLANYND. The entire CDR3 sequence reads CASSSRGLANYNDYTF.

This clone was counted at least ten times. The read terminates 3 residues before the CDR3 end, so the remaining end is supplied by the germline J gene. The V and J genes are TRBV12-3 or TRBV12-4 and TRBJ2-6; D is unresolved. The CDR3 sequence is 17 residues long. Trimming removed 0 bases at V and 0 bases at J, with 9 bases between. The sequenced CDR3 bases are TGTGCCAGCAGTTTAGCGGCAGGCCCCTCTGGGGCCAACGTC. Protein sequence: CASSLAAGPSGANV. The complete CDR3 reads CASSLAAGPSGANVLTF.

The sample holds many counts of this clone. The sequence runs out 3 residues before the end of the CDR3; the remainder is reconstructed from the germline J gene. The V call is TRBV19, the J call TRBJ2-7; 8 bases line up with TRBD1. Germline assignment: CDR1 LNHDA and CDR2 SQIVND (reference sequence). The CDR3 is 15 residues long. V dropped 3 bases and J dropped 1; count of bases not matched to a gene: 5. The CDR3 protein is CASSIPGTGSYEQYF. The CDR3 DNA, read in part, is TGTGCCAGTAGTATCCCCGGGACAGGATCCTACGAG.

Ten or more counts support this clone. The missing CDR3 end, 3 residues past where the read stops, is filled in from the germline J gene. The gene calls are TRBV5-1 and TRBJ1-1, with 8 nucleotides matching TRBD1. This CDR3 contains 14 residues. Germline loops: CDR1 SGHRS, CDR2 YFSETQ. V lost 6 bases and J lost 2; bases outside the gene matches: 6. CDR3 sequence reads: CASTQTGVNTEAFF. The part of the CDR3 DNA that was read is TGCGCCAGCACACAGACAGGGGTCAACACTGAA.

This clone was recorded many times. The CDR3 here is CARWVRLTGGRQPQHF. The covered CDR3 bases are TGTGCCAGGTGGGTGAGACTCACAGGGGGCCGTCAGCCC. The V call is TRBV27, the J call TRBJ1-5; TRBD1 agrees at 9 bases. The CDR3 is cut off 3 residues early in the read; its end comes from the germline J gene. CDR3 length: 16 amino acids. J was trimmed by 6 bases and V by 9 bases; bases with no gene match: 15. CDR1 MNHEY and CDR2 SMNVEV come from the germline V gene (reference sequence).

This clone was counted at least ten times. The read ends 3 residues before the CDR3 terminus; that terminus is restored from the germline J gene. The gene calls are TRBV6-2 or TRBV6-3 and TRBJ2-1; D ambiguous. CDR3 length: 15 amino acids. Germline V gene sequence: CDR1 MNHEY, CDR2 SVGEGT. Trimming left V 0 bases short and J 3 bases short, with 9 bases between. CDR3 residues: CASSYSGLGYNEQFF. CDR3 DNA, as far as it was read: TGTGCCAGCAGTTACTCCGGTCTCGGCTACAATGAG.

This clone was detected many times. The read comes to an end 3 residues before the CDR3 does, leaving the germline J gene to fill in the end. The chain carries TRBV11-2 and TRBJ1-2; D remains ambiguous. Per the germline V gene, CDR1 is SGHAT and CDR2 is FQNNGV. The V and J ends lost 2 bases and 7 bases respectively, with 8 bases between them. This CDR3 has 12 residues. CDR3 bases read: TGTGCCAGCAGCTTACTCGGTGGTGGC. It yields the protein CASSLLGGG. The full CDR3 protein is CASSLLGGGYTF.

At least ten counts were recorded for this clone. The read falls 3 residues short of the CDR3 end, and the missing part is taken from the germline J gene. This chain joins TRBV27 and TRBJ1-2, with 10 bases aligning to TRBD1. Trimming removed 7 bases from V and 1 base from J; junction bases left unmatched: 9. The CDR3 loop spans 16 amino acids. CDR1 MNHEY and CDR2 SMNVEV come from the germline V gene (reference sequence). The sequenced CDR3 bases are TGTGCCAGCAAAAGGGGACAGGGGTCTGTTAACTATGGC. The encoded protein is CASKRGQGSVNYG. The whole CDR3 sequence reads CASKRGQGSVNYGYTF.

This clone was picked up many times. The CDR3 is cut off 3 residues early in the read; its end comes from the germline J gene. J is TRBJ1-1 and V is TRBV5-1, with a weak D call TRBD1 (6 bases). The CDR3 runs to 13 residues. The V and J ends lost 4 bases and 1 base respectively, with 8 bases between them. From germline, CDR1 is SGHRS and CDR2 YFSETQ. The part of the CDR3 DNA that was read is TGCGCCAGCAGCCTACAGGGGAACACTGAA. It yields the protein CASSLQGNTE. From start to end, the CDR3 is CASSLQGNTEAFF.

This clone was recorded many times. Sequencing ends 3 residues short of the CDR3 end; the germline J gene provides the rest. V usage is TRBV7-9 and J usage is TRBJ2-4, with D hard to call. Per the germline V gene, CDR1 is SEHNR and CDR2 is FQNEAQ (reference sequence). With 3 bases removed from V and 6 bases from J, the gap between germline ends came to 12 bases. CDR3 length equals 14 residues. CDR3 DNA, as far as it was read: TGTGCCAGCAGCTTGTCAGTCGGGTTAAACATT. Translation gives CASSLSVGLNI. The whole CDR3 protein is CASSLSVGLNIQYF.

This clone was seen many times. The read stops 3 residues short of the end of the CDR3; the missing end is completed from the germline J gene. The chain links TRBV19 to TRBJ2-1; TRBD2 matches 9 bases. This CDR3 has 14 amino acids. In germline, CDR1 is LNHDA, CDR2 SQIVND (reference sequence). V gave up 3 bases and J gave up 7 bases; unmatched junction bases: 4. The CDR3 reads CASSIGLARNEQFF. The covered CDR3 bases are TGTGCCAGTAGTATCGGACTAGCGAGGAATGAG.

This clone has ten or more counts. The chain's CDR3 is CASRTAAPYGYTF. CDR3 DNA, as far as it was read: TGTGCCAGTCGGACAGCTGCCCCCTATGGC. The chain recombines TRBV19 with TRBJ1-2; possibly TRBD1 for D (6 bases). The CDR3 end is not reached by the read, which stops 3 residues before it; the germline J gene fills it in. The CDR3 is 13 residues long. Germline V lookup: CDR1 LNHDA, CDR2 SQIVND (reference sequence). Trimming took off 8 bases at V and 4 bases at J, with 14 bases between the two ends. Together with reference TRBV19 and TRBJ1-2, the CDR3 gives the full variable domain: DGGITQSPKYLFRKEGQNVTLSCEQNLNHDAMYWYRQDPGQGLRLIYYSQIVNDFQKGDIAEGYSVSREKKESFPLTVTSAQKNPTAFYLCASRTAAPYGYTFGSGTRLTVV.

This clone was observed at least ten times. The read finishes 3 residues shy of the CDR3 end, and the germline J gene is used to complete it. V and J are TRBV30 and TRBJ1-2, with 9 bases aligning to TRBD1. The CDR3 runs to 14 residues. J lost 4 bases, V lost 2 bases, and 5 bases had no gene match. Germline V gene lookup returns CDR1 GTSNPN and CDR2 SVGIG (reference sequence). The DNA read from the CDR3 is TGTGCCTGGAGTTTGGGACAGGGCGGCTATGGC. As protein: CAWSLGQGGYG. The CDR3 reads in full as CAWSLGQGGYGYTF.

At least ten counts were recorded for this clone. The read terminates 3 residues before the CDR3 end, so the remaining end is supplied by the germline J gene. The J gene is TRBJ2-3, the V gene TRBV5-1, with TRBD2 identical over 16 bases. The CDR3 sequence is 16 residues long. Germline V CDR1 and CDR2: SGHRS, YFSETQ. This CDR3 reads CASRSGTSGRGDAQYF. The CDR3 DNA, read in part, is TGCGCCAGCAGGTCCGGGACTAGCGGGAGGGGTGATGCG.

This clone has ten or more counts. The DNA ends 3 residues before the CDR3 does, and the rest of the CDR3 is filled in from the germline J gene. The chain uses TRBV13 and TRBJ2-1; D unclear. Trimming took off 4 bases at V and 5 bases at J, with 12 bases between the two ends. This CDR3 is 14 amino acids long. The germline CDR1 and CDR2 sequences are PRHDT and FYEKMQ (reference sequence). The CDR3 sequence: CASSSSRSDNEQFF. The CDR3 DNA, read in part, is TGTGCCAGCAGCTCGTCCAGGTCCGACAATGAG.

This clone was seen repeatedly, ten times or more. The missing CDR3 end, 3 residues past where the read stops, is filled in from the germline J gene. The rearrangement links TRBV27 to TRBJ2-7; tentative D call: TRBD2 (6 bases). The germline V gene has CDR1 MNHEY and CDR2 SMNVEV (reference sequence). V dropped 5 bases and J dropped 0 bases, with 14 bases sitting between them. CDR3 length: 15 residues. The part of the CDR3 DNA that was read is TGTGCCAGCAGTCCCTGGGGGGTTAGCTCCTACGAG. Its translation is CASSPWGVSSYE. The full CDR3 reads CASSPWGVSSYEQYF.

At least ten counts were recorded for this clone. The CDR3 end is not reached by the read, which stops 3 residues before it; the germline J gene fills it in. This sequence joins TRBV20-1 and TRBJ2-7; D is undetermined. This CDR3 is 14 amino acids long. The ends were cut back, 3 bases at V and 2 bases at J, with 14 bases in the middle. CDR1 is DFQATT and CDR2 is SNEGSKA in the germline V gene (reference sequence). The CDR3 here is CSARSQAEPYEQYF. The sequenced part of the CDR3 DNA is TGCAGTGCTAGGAGCCAGGCTGAGCCCTACGAG.

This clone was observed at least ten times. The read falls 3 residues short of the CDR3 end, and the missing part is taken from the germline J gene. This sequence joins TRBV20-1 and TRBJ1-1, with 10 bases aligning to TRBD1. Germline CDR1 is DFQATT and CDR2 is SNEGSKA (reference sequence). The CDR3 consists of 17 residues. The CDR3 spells CSARDLSSGQGVLAAFF. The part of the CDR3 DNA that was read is TGCAGTGCTAGAGATCTTTCTTCCGGACAGGGGGTTTTGGCA.

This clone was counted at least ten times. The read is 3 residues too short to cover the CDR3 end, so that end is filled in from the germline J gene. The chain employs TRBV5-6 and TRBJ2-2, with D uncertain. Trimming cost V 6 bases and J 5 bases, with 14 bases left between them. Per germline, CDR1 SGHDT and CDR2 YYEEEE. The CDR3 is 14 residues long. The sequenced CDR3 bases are TGTGCCAGCACCGACCCTAGGCGGACCGGGGAG. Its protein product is CASTDPRRTGE. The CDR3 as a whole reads CASTDPRRTGELFF.

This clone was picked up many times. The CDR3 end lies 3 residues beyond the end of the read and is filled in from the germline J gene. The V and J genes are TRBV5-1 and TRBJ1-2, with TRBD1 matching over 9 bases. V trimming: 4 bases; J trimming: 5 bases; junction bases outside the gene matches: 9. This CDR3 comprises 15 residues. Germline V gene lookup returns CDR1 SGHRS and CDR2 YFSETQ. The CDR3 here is CASSAGDRVRYGYTF. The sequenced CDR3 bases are TGCGCCAGCAGCGCAGGGGACAGGGTCAGGTATGGC. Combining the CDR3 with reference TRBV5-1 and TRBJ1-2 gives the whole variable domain KAGVTQTPRYLIKTRGQQVTLSCSPISGHRSVSWYQQTPGQGLQFLFEYFSETQRNKGNFPGRFSGRQFSNSRSEMNVSTLELGDSALYLCASSAGDRVRYGYTFGSGTRLTVV.

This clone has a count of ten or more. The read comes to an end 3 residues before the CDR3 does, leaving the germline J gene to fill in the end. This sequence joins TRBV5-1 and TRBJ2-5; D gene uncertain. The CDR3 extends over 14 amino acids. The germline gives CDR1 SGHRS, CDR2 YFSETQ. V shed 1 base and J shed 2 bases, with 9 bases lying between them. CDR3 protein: CASSLWAEQETQYF. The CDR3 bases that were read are TGCGCCAGCAGCTTGTGGGCAGAGCAAGAGACC. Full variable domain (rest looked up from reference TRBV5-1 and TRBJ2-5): KAGVTQTPRYLIKTRGQQVTLSCSPISGHRSVSWYQQTPGQGLQFLFEYFSETQRNKGNFPGRFSGRQFSNSRSEMNVSTLELGDSALYLCASSLWAEQETQYFGPGTRLLVL.

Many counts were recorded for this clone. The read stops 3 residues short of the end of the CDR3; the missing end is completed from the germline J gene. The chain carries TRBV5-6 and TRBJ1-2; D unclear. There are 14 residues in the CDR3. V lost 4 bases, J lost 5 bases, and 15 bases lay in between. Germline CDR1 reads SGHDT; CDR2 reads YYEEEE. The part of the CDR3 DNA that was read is TGTGCCAGCAGCATAGCCTCTTCTGAGTATGGC. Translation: CASSIASSEYG. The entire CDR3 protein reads CASSIASSEYGYTF.

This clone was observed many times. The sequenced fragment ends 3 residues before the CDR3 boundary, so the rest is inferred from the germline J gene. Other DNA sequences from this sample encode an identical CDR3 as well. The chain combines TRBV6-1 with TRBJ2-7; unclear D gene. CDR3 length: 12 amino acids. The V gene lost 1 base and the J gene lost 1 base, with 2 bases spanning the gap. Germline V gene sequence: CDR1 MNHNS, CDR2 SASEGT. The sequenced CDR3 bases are TGTGCCAGCAGTGAAGTATCCTACGAG. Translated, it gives CASSEVSYE. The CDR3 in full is CASSEVSYEQYF.

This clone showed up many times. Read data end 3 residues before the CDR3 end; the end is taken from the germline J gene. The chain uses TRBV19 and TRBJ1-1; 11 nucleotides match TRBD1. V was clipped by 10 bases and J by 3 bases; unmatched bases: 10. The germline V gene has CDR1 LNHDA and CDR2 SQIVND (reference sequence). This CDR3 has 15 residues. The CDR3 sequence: CATSPAGQGDTEAFF. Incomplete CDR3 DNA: TGTGCCACCTCCCCCGCGGGACAGGGGGACACTGAA.

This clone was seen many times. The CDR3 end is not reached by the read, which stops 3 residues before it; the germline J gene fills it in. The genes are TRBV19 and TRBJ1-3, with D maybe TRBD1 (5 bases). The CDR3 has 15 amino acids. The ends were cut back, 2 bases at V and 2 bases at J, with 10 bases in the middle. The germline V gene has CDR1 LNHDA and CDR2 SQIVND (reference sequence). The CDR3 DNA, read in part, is TGTGCCAGTAGTATACGAGGGACTCCTGGAAACACC. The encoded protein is CASSIRGTPGNT. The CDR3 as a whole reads CASSIRGTPGNTIYF.

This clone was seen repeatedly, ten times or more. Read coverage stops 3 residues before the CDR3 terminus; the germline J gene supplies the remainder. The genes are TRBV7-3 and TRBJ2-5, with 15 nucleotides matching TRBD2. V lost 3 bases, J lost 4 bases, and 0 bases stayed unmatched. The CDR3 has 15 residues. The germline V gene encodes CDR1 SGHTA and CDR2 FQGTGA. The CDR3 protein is CASSLGLAGGETQYF. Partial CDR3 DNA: TGTGCCAGCAGCTTGGGACTAGCGGGAGGAGAGACC. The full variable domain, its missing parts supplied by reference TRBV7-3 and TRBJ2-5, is GAGVSQTPSNKVTEKGKYVELRCDPISGHTALYWYRQSLGQGPEFLIYFQGTGAADDSGLPNDRFFAVRPEGSVSTLKIQRTERGDSAVYLCASSLGLAGGETQYFGPGTRLLVL.

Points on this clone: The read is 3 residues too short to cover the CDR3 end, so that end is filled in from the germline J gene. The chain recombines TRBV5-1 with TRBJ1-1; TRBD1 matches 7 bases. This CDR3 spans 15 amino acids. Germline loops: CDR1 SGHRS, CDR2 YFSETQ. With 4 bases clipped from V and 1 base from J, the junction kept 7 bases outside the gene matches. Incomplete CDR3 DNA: TGCGCCAGCAGCCTTACCGGGACAGAGAACACTGAA. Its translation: CASSLTGTENTE. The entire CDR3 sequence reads CASSLTGTENTEAFF.

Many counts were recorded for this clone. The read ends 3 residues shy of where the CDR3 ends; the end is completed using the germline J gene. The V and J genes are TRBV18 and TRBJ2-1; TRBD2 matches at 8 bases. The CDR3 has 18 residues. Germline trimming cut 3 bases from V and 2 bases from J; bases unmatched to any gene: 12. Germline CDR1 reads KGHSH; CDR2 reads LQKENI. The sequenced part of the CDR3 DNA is TGTGCCAGCTCACCGCCATTTGCGGGGGGTTCAACCTACAATGAG. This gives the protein CASSPPFAGGSTYNE. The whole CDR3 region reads CASSPPFAGGSTYNEQFF.

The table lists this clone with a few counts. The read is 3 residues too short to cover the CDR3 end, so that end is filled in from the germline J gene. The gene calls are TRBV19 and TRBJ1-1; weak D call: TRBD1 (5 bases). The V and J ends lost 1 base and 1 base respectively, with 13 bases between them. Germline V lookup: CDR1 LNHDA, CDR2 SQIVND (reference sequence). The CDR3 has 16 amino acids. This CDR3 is CASSIAREGKNTEAFF. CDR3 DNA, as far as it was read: TGTGCCAGTAGTATAGCCAGGGAGGGTAAGAACACTGAA.

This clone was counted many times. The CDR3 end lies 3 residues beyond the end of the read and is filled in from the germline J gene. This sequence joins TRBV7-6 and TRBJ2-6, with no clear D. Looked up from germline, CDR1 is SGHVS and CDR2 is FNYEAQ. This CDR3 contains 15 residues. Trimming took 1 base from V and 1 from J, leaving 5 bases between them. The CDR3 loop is CASSLEGSGANVLTF. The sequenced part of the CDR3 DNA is TGTGCCAGCAGCTTAGAAGGGTCTGGGGCCAACGTC. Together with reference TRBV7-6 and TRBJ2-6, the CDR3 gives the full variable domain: GAGVSQSPRYKVTKRGQDVALRCDPISGHVSLYWYRQALGQGPEFLTYFNYEAQQDKSGLPNDRFSAERPEGSISTLTIQRTEQRDSAMYRCASSLEGSGANVLTFGAGSRLTVL.

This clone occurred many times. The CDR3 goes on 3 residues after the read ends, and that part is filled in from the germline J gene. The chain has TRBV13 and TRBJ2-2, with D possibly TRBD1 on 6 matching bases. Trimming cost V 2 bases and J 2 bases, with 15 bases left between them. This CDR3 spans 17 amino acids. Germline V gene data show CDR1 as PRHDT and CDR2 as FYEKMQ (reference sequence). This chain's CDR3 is CASSLRPGTSNTGELFF. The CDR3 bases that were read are TGTGCCAGCAGCTTACGACCCGGGACATCTAACACCGGGGAG.